The TCR beta chain described here comes from a study of shared clonotypes between healthy human individuals. Overall study findings and caveats: Larger richness was generally estimated for naive than memory subsets.

Using immunoSEQ multiplex PCR, the repertoire was profiled, and TCRdb retains in-frame clones only, with some absent. The table includes a few hundred thousand clones, roughly 87% detected once. Turning to this clone: Its antigen is not known.

In CD8 memory, CD45RO+ cells were put together with CCR7-negative CD45RA+ TemRA cells. CDR1 is SEHNR, CDR2 FQNEAQ, per germline (reference sequence). The V gene end was trimmed by 5 bases and the J gene end by 3 bases; junction bases not matched to a gene: 9. The CDR3 is 16 amino acids. The chain recombines TRBV7-9 with TRBJ2-1; 8 bases are a match to TRBD2. The sequenced material came from memory CD8+ T cells sorted from blood. The subset is: CD45RO+ cells pooled with CCR7-negative TemRA cells. The sequence came from a man in his late teens or twenties in good health. The CDR3 reads CASSQTQRELYNEQFF. CDR3 nucleotides: TGTGCCAGCAGCCAAACCCAGCGGGAGCTCTACAATGAGCAGTTCTTC.